A single sample is the source of the 28 T cell receptor beta chains below, sequenced in a study of vaccination effects on CD4 cells after COVID-19. Antigen-specific CD4+ T cells were first expanded with viral peptide pools by the ViraFEST assay and only then sequenced. CD4+ T cell isolation took place after 10 days of culture. Vaccine recipients, nucleocapsid antibody negative, had no prior SARS-CoV-2 infection. The antigens of these receptors remain unknown. Generated by immunoSEQ multiplex PCR, the TCRdb table keeps only in-frame clones and is missing some. The sample has tens of thousands of clones, 60% to 80% seen once. Source: CD4+ T cells from PBMCs cultured with HCoV-OC43 spike peptides, taken before COVID-19 vaccination. Subset defined: HCoV-OC43 spike overlapping peptide pool stimulation. The receptors come from a human donor who received a COVID-19 vaccine.

This chain links TRBV19 with TRBJ1-3; 8 bases map to TRBD1. With V trimmed by 4 bases and J by 1 base, 12 bases remained unmatched. CDR3 length: 18 residues. Per germline, CDR1 LNHDA and CDR2 SQIVND (reference sequence). The CDR3 sequence is CASSTLIGTGRSGNTIYF. CDR3 nucleotides: TGTGCCAGTAGTACTCTAATCGGGACAGGTCGGTCTGGAAACACCATATATTTT. Full variable domain (outside the CDR3, taken from reference TRBV19 and TRBJ1-3): DGGITQSPKYLFRKEGQNVTLSCEQNLNHDAMYWYRQDPGQGLRLIYYSQIVNDFQKGDIAEGYSVSREKKESFPLTVTSAQKNPTAFYLCASSTLIGTGRSGNTIYFGEGSWLTVV.

This clone occurred a few times. The DNA is omitted, as the CDR3 cannot be located on it reliably, and the CDR3 follows TCRdb's listing. The chain employs TRBV1 and TRBJ1-5; the table assigns TRBD1, which was not confirmed against the DNA. TRBV1 is a recognized pseudogene. Ends included, the CDR3 has 16 residues. The CDR3 is CTSSLPVGRGSRPQHF.

This clone has just a few counts. The chain uses TRBV7-3 and TRBJ2-2; the match to TRBD1 covers 7 bases. The CDR3 sequence is 15 residues long. CDR1 is SGHTA, CDR2 FQGTGA, per germline. V shed 5 bases and J 0 bases; nucleotides not matched to a gene: 3. CDR3 in DNA: TGTGCCAGCAGCAGACAGGGTGCGAACACCGGGGAGCTGTTTTTT. It is translated as CASSRQGANTGELFF.

This clone was found a few times. This sequence joins TRBV5-5 and TRBJ1-1, with 10 bases identical to TRBD1. The V and J ends lost 1 base and 5 bases, in that order; junction bases with no gene match: 17. Germline CDR1 reads SGHKS; CDR2 reads YYEKEE (reference sequence). CDR3 length: 19 residues. The CDR3 nucleotides read TGTGCCAGCAGCTTGAAGGGGACGGCGACAGGGGGCGCCGGGACTGAAGCTTTCTTT. Protein sequence: CASSLKGTATGGAGTEAFF.

This rearrangement joins TRBV5-8 to TRBJ1-1; D gene uncertain. Germline lookup yields CDR1 SGHTS and CDR2 YDEGEE. The germline V and J ends were trimmed by 7 bases and 1 base, with 23 bases remaining between them. The CDR3 has 17 residues. CDR3 DNA: TGTGCCAGCCCATCAAGGCCTGGTCGAGTCCGGAACACTGAAGCTTTCTTT. The encoded protein is CASPSRPGRVRNTEAFF. The complete variable domain, with remaining parts taken from reference TRBV5-8 and TRBJ1-1, reads EAGVTQSPTHLIKTRGQQATLRCSPISGHTSVYWYQQALGLGLQFLLWYDEGEERNRGNFPPRFSGRQFPNYSSELNVNALELEDSALYLCASPSRPGRVRNTEAFFGQGTRLTVV.

This chain joins TRBV27 and TRBJ2-1; 11 positions agree with TRBD2. V lost 5 bases, J lost 7 bases, and 7 bases stayed unmatched. This CDR3 comprises 15 residues. Germline CDR1 MNHEY, CDR2 SMNVEV (reference sequence). The CDR3 protein is CASSTLAGGHNEQFF. CDR3 DNA sequence: TGTGCCAGCAGTACGTTAGCGGGGGGGCATAATGAGCAGTTCTTC.

This chain joins TRBV18 and TRBJ2-1; the match to TRBD1 covers 8 bases. The J segment lost 5 bases and the V segment lost 5 bases, leaving 8 bases of the junction unmatched. The CDR3 consists of 15 residues. Germline lookup yields CDR1 KGHSH and CDR2 LQKENI. The chain's CDR3 is CASSSQTGDHNEQFF. CDR3 DNA: TGTGCCAGCTCATCGCAGACAGGGGACCACAATGAGCAGTTCTTC.

This rearrangement joins TRBV28 to TRBJ1-2; the D is unclear. This CDR3 is 13 amino acids long. Germline V gene lookup returns CDR1 MDHEN and CDR2 SYDVKM. V lost 2 bases and J 7 bases, leaving 11 bases between the germline ends. CDR3 sequence: CASSLLGISGYTF. The CDR3 nucleotides are TGTGCCAGCAGTTTACTGGGAATTAGTGGCTACACCTTC.

V and J are TRBV18 and TRBJ2-1; 8 nucleotides agree with TRBD1. CDR1 is KGHSH, CDR2 LQKENI, per germline. J was trimmed by 7 bases and V by 4 bases; bases with no gene match: 6. CDR3 size: 14 residues. The CDR3: CASSRKTGENEQFF. CDR3 in DNA: TGTGCCAGCTCACGAAAGACAGGGGAGAATGAGCAGTTCTTC.

This clone was seen only once. J is TRBJ1-5 and V is TRBV18; 10 nucleotides line up with TRBD1. V lost 3 bases, J lost 6 bases, and 5 bases stayed unmatched. The CDR3 extends over 15 amino acids. CDR1 is KGHSH, CDR2 LQKENI, per germline. The CDR3 spells CASSPLGQGSQPQHF. DNA for the CDR3: TGTGCCAGCTCACCCCTGGGACAGGGGAGTCAGCCCCAGCATTTT.

The chain joins TRBV19 to TRBJ2-1; possibly TRBD2 for D (5 bases). CDR3 length equals 17 residues. V lost 5 bases, J lost 5 bases, and 22 bases lay in between. Germline V lookup: CDR1 LNHDA, CDR2 SQIVND (reference sequence). CDR3 coding DNA: TGTGCCAGTAGTTCCACTTATAGCGTGGGAAGGAACAATGAGCAGTTCTTC. It encodes CASSSTYSVGRNNEQFF.

This clone turned up a few times. This sequence joins TRBV12-5 and TRBJ2-1; TRBD2 agrees at 7 bases. Looked up from germline, CDR1 is LGHNT and CDR2 is FRNRAP. After removal of 0 bases from V and 0 bases from J, the junction contained 5 bases not matched to a gene. The CDR3 runs 17 residues. CDR3: CASGLVRGLSSYNEQFF. For the CDR3, the DNA is TGTGCTAGTGGTTTGGTACGGGGACTAAGCTCCTACAATGAGCAGTTCTTC.

This rearrangement joins TRBV2 to TRBJ2-7; TRBD2 matches at 8 bases. The CDR3 runs to 13 residues. Germline trimming cut 0 bases from V and 9 bases from J; bases unmatched to any gene: 4. Per the germline V gene, CDR1 is SNHLY and CDR2 is FYNNEI. This CDR3 is CASSEARSGGQYV. CDR3 DNA: TGTGCCAGCAGTGAAGCGCGGAGCGGGGGGCAGTACGTC.

V and J are TRBV3-1 (or the pseudogene TRBV3-2) and TRBJ2-2; the D gene is possibly TRBD1 (5 bases). The CDR3 runs to 15 residues. Germline lookup yields CDR1 LGHDT and CDR2 YNNKEL (reference sequence). The V gene lost 0 bases and the J gene lost 7 bases, with 12 bases spanning the gap. The CDR3: CASSQDQGFGGELFF. CDR3 nucleotides: TGTGCCAGCAGCCAAGATCAGGGTTTCGGCGGGGAGCTGTTTTTT.

The J gene is TRBJ2-7, the V gene TRBV2, with 8 positions matching TRBD1. The CDR3 covers 15 residues. Germline V lookup: CDR1 SNHLY, CDR2 FYNNEI. Germline trimming cut 5 bases from V and 2 bases from J; bases unmatched to any gene: 8. The CDR3 DNA is TGTGCCAGCAGTTTAACGGGGACAGGAGCCTACGAGCAGTACGTC. Encoded protein: CASSLTGTGAYEQYV.

This clone was counted a few times. V gene TRBV28 combines with J gene TRBJ1-2; tentatively, D is TRBD1 (6 bases). Germline CDR1 reads MDHEN; CDR2 reads SYDVKM. The CDR3 is 12 residues long. V was shortened by 7 bases and J by 4 bases, with 10 bases between the two germline ends. The chain's CDR3 is CASTDRTYGYTF. The DNA of the CDR3 is TGTGCCAGCACGGACAGAACCTATGGCTACACCTTC.

The V call is TRBV7-2, the J call TRBJ2-6, with D possibly TRBD1 on 6 matching bases. Deletions cut 3 bases from V and 0 bases from J, with 12 bases between. Germline CDR1 SGHTA, CDR2 FQGNSA. The CDR3 loop spans 17 amino acids. The CDR3, as DNA: TGTGCCAGCAGCTTGTTTCAGGACAGCTCTGGGGCCAACGTCCTGACTTTC. It codes for CASSLFQDSSGANVLTF.

V and J are TRBV6-5 and TRBJ1-3; the D is unclear. Germline lookup yields CDR1 MNHEY and CDR2 SVGAGI. V was cut by 0 bases and J by 2 bases, with 11 bases left in between. This CDR3 comprises 16 residues. CDR3 in amino acids: CASSYSIPGAGNTIYF. The CDR3 DNA is TGTGCCAGCAGTTACTCGATTCCGGGTGCTGGAAACACCATATATTTT.

This chain joins TRBV4-1 and TRBJ2-5, with D perhaps TRBD2 (5 bases). Germline CDR1 reads MGHRA; CDR2 reads YSYEKL. V was shortened by 1 base and J by 0 bases, with 15 bases between the two germline ends. There are 17 residues in the CDR3. The CDR3 reads CASSQGGLAGYQETQYF. Written as DNA, the CDR3 is TGCGCCAGCAGCCAAGGTGGGCTAGCTGGGTACCAAGAGACCCAGTACTTC.

CDR3 residues: CASSYQTSGEAAQYF. CDR3 DNA sequence: TGTGCCAGCAGTTACCAAACTAGCGGGGAGGCCGCGCAGTATTTT. V is TRBV6-5 and J is TRBJ2-3, with 10 bases aligning to TRBD2. Germline values: CDR1 MNHEY, CDR2 SVGAGI. The CDR3 covers 15 residues. The V and J ends lost 2 bases and 10 bases, in that order; junction bases with no gene match: 9.

The chain carries TRBV7-3 and TRBJ2-2, with 7 bases fitting TRBD1. The CDR3 is 16 residues long. V shed 6 bases, J shed 0 bases, and the junction held 7 bases outside the gene matches. Germline V CDR1 and CDR2: SGHTA, FQGTGA. In DNA form, the CDR3 reads TGTGCCAGCAGTCAGACCGGGACAGCGAACACCGGGGAGCTGTTTTTT. Protein sequence: CASSQTGTANTGELFF.

The chain carries TRBV5-1 and TRBJ2-1; TRBD2 aligns across 12 bases. J gave up 6 bases and V 4 bases, and 2 bases lay outside the gene matches. The CDR3 spans 14 residues. Germline assignment: CDR1 SGHRS and CDR2 YFSETQ. CDR3 nucleotides: TGCGCCAGCAGCGCTAGCGGGGGGGCCAATGAGCAGTTCTTC. It translates to CASSASGGANEQFF.

J is TRBJ1-3 and V is TRBV11-2, with 7 bases matching TRBD1. Germline assignment: CDR1 SGHAT and CDR2 FQNNGV. CDR3 length equals 15 residues. J lost 4 bases, V lost 4 bases, and 7 bases had no gene match. CDR3 DNA sequence: TGTGCCAGCAGCTCCCTGACAGGGCCGGGAAACACCATATATTTT. This gives the protein CASSSLTGPGNTIYF.

In this sample, this clone turned up once. The chain couples TRBV18 to TRBJ2-2; TRBD1 is a possible D gene (6 bases). V gave up 5 bases and J gave up 5 bases, with 9 bases separating them. Germline V gives CDR1 KGHSH, CDR2 LQKENI. This CDR3 region has 13 residues. Here the CDR3 DNA reads TGTGCCAGCTCAACCCAGGGGACCGGGGAGCTGTTTTTT. Translated, it gives CASSTQGTGELFF.

The chain uses TRBV19 and TRBJ2-5; perhaps TRBD1 as D (6 bases). The CDR3 extends over 15 amino acids. Trimming left V 5 bases short and J 4 bases short, with 17 bases between. From germline, CDR1 is LNHDA and CDR2 SQIVND (reference sequence). DNA of the CDR3: TGTGCCAGTAGTCCCAACAGGGTTGAGAGAGAGACCCAGTACTTC. Translating gives CASSPNRVERETQYF.

There are a few counts of this clone. The rearrangement uses TRBV18 and TRBJ2-1; 11 nucleotides line up with TRBD2. The CDR3 spans 16 residues. V gave up 4 bases and J gave up 3 bases; unmatched junction bases: 5. Germline V gene sequence: CDR1 KGHSH, CDR2 LQKENI. The CDR3 coding sequence is TGTGCCAGCTCACAGGCCGGGACTAGCGGCTACAATGAGCAGTTCTTC. It specifies CASSQAGTSGYNEQFF.

This clone was seen once. The chain has TRBV10-3 and TRBJ1-2; 9 positions match TRBD1. The CDR3 loop spans 17 amino acids. The J segment lost 2 bases and the V segment lost 0 bases, leaving 7 bases of the junction unmatched. Germline V gene lookup returns CDR1 ENHRY and CDR2 SYGVKD. The CDR3 protein is CAISESAGQGTNYGYTF. CDR3 nucleotides: TGTGCCATCAGTGAGTCGGCCGGACAGGGGACCAACTATGGCTACACCTTC.

This chain uses TRBV6-1 with TRBJ2-1; either TRBD1 or TRBD2 may supply D (5 bases each). This CDR3 contains 16 residues. Germline CDR1 reads MNHNS; CDR2 reads SASEGT. V lost 1 base to trimming and J lost 8 bases, with 18 bases between them. CDR3 sequence (DNA): TGTGCCAGCAGTGAAGTTGGGGCTAGCCGAGGTTATGAGCAGTTCTTC. Its protein is CASSEVGASRGYEQFF.